This T cell receptor beta chain was profiled in a study of T cell repertoires in cytomegalovirus infection. As for the study in general: Through public TCR beta signatures, both CMV infection and matching HLA type were indicated.

Germline lookup yields CDR1 DFQATT and CDR2 SNEGSKA (reference sequence). V was trimmed by 8 bases and J by 4 bases, leaving 10 bases between them. CDR3 length: 11 residues. TCRdb itself ran the reads through MiXCR, one entry per CDR3 protein. The sample shows fewer than 350,000 distinct CDR3 sequences, almost 30% of them seen only once. This clonotype came up a few times. What it recognizes is unknown. This chain joins TRBV20-1 and TRBJ2-3; perhaps TRBD2 as D (6 bases). This sample comprised cultured PBMCs, obtained from culture after CMV antigen stimulation. This receptor was identified in a human donor in good health (CMV status not recorded). Some clones in this sample may be carry-over from other donors' samples. CDR3 DNA: TGCAGTCCTGCGGGGTCAGATACGCAGTATTTT. This encodes CSPAGSDTQYF.